These 10 T cell receptor beta chains originate from one sample sequenced in a study of cytomegalovirus exposure and HLA in healthy donors. PCR involved 60 Vbeta and 13 Jbeta primers. Some clones are missing from TCRdb's copy, which holds only in-frame ones; the method was immunoSEQ multiplex PCR. The profile shows 120,000 to 150,000 clones, 61% of them singletons. What was sequenced was PBMCs. The source is a male donor in good health and CMV-seronegative.

The table lists this clone with a few counts. V usage is TRBV6-1 and J usage is TRBJ1-3, with D unclear. V was trimmed by 5 bases and J by 4 bases, leaving 12 bases between them. Germline CDR1 reads MNHNS; CDR2 reads SASEGT. This CDR3 has 14 residues. The CDR3 region has the DNA TGTGCCAGCAGTCGGTCCGGTTCGGGAAACACCATATATTTT. Its protein is CASSRSGSGNTIYF.

V usage is TRBV29-1 and J usage is TRBJ1-2, with 8 bases matching TRBD1. V shed 6 bases and J 6 bases; nucleotides not matched to a gene: 18. This CDR3 is 16 amino acids long. Germline V lookup: CDR1 SQVTM, CDR2 ANQGSEA. In nucleotides, the CDR3 is TGCAGCGTGGACAGGGCGAAGAGGATGGGTTTCAATGGCTACACCTTC. Translation gives CSVDRAKRMGFNGYTF.

This clone was found a few times. This chain links TRBV9 with TRBJ2-2, with D possibly being TRBD2 (6 bases). The CDR3 spans 16 residues. Deletions cut 0 bases from V and 0 bases from J, with 9 bases between. Germline V CDR1 and CDR2: SGDLS, YYNGEE. The CDR3 DNA reads as TGTGCCAGCAGCGTAGAGGGCGGGGCGAACACCGGGGAGCTGTTTTTT. Translation gives CASSVEGGANTGELFF.

This rearrangement joins TRBV5-8 to TRBJ2-3, with 7 bases identical to TRBD2. Germline CDR1 is SGHTS and CDR2 is YDEGEE. V lost 0 bases to trimming and J lost 4 bases; unmatched junction nucleotides: 5. The CDR3 consists of 15 residues. DNA of the CDR3: TGTGCCAGCAGCTTGGGTCGGGGAGGGGCAGATACGCAGTATTTT. This encodes CASSLGRGGADTQYF.

This sequence joins TRBV6-1 and TRBJ1-3; D perhaps matches TRBD1 (5 bases). The CDR3 loop spans 16 amino acids. The V gene lost 4 bases and the J gene lost 2 bases, with 15 bases spanning the gap. Per germline, CDR1 MNHNS and CDR2 SASEGT. The CDR3, as DNA: TGTGCCAGCAGTGTTAGGATAGGGGCAGCTGGAAACACCATATATTTT. Its translation is CASSVRIGAAGNTIYF.

This clone appeared a few times. The V call is TRBV7-6, the J call TRBJ1-1, with D possibly TRBD1 on 5 matching bases. Trimming stripped 2 bases from V and 1 base from J, with 5 bases between. CDR1 and CDR2 (germline): SGHVS, FNYEAQ. The CDR3 has 13 amino acids. The CDR3 spells CASSLQGNTEAFF. The CDR3 DNA sequence: TGTGCCAGCAGCTTACAGGGGAACACTGAAGCTTTCTTT.

V is TRBV19 and J is TRBJ1-2; TRBD1 might be the D (6 bases). Germline CDR1 and CDR2: LNHDA and SQIVND (reference sequence). The CDR3 consists of 14 residues. The V gene lost 3 bases and the J gene lost 2 bases, with 10 bases spanning the gap. CDR3 bases: TGTGCCAGTAGTATCAGCGGGACAAACTATGGCTACACCTTC. Amino acid sequence: CASSISGTNYGYTF.

This clone showed up just a few times. The V call is TRBV5-1, the J call TRBJ1-3; TRBD1 agrees at 8 bases. The germline gives CDR1 SGHRS, CDR2 YFSETQ. There are 16 residues in the CDR3. V was clipped by 2 bases and J by 3 bases; unmatched bases: 7. The CDR3 reads CASSLWDRRVGNTIYF. The CDR3 nucleotides read TGCGCCAGCAGCTTATGGGACAGGAGAGTTGGAAACACCATATATTTT.

V gene TRBV25-1 combines with J gene TRBJ1-2, with D tentatively TRBD1 (5 bases). The germline V gene has CDR1 MGHDK and CDR2 SYGVNS. The CDR3 totals 13 residues. The V end was cut by 3 bases, the J end by 3 bases, with 8 bases between. Here the CDR3 reads CASSDVGDYGYTF. CDR3 DNA sequence: TGTGCCAGCAGTGATGTAGGGGACTATGGCTACACCTTC.

The chain couples TRBV29-1 to TRBJ2-1, with D maybe TRBD2 (5 bases). Germline V CDR1 and CDR2: SQVTM, ANQGSEA. The CDR3 sequence is 13 residues long. Trimming shortened V by 6 bases and J by 8 bases, and 17 bases separated the two germline ends. CDR3 coding DNA: TGCAGCGTGACCATAACTAGAATCCATGAGCAGTTCTTC. It encodes CSVTITRIHEQFF.